One sample yielded the 27 T cell receptor beta chains listed below, sequenced in a study of T cell responses to AZD1222 COVID-19 vaccine. TCRdb keeps only in-frame clones here, not all; method: immunoSEQ multiplex PCR. The sample has approximately 110,000 clones, 82% seen once; the top ten hold 5%. Material: peripheral blood, obtained on day 0 of AZD1222 vaccination. Receptors were obtained from an adult in good health.

This clone showed up just once. The V gene is TRBV2, the J gene TRBJ1-3; possible D gene TRBD1, 6 bases. The CDR3 length is 14 residues. Trimming took off 7 bases at V and 0 bases at J, with 10 bases between the two ends. Germline V gene lookup returns CDR1 SNHLY and CDR2 FYNNEI. In DNA form, the CDR3 reads TGTGCCAGCATCCCACAGGGCTCTGGAAACACCATATATTTT. Protein sequence: CASIPQGSGNTIYF.

The chain links TRBV5-1 to TRBJ2-2; D call uncertain. The V gene's germline CDR1 is SGHRS and CDR2 YFSETQ. V dropped 5 bases and J dropped 1 base, with 9 bases sitting between them. The CDR3 is made up of 14 amino acids. The CDR3 sequence is CASRSGLNTGELFF. The CDR3 DNA reads as TGCGCCAGCAGATCTGGGTTGAACACCGGGGAGCTGTTTTTT.

The chain is built from TRBV7-9 and TRBJ1-1, with D maybe TRBD1 (5 bases). CDR3 length: 17 residues. In germline, CDR1 is SEHNR, CDR2 FQNEAQ (reference sequence). V shed 2 bases and J shed 2 bases, with 18 bases lying between them. The DNA for the CDR3 is TGTGCCAGCAGCTTAATTGCCGGGGACGGGAAAAACACTGAAGCTTTCTTT. It is translated as CASSLIAGDGKNTEAFF.

The chain combines TRBV5-4 with TRBJ2-5, with 12 bases identical to TRBD2. The CDR3 runs to 14 residues. CDR1 and CDR2 (germline): SGHNT, YYREEE (reference sequence). J lost 5 bases, V lost 4 bases, and 3 bases had no gene match. The CDR3 here is CASSPSGGAETQYF. CDR3 bases: TGTGCCAGCAGCCCTAGCGGGGGGGCTGAGACCCAGTACTTC.

This chain connects TRBV11-2 to TRBJ1-4; D is possibly TRBD1 (5 bases). The CDR3 has 15 residues. The germline V gene encodes CDR1 SGHAT and CDR2 FQNNGV. V lost 0 bases and J 3 bases, leaving 8 bases between the germline ends. The CDR3 nucleotides read TGTGCCAGCAGCTTAGATAGGGGATCTAATGAAAAACTGTTTTTT. Its translation is CASSLDRGSNEKLFF.

This chain joins TRBV19 and TRBJ2-7; D tentatively reads TRBD1 or TRBD2 (5 bases each). The CDR3 spans 15 residues. Germline CDR1 is LNHDA and CDR2 is SQIVND (reference sequence). V was trimmed by 5 bases and J by 3 bases, leaving 17 bases between them. The DNA for the CDR3 is TGTGCCAGTAGTTTGGCTCCGGGACGAGACTACGAGCAGTACTTC. Translated, it gives CASSLAPGRDYEQYF.

This clone was seen a few times. This sequence joins TRBV5-5 and TRBJ1-3, with a weak D call TRBD1 (5 bases). This CDR3 is built from 15 residues. V lost 4 bases to trimming and J lost 3 bases, with 14 bases between them. Germline V CDR1 and CDR2: SGHKS, YYEKEE (reference sequence). The CDR3 reads CASSLQGVNGNTIYF. The CDR3 DNA is TGTGCCAGCAGCCTACAAGGGGTGAATGGAAACACCATATATTTT.

The J gene is TRBJ2-5, the V gene TRBV4-3, with 10 positions matching TRBD2. In germline, CDR1 is LGHNA, CDR2 YSLEER. The CDR3 runs to 17 residues. The V segment lost 4 bases and the J segment 5 bases; nucleotides outside the gene matches: 13. CDR3 coding DNA: TGCGCCAGCAGCCCCGGGTCTAGCGGGGGCCGAAGGGAGACCCAGTACTTC. Its translation: CASSPGSSGGRRETQYF.

The chain recombines TRBV7-2 with TRBJ2-6, with unresolved D. Germline lookup yields CDR1 SGHTA and CDR2 FQGNSA. The CDR3 is made up of 15 amino acids. V was pared by 3 bases and J by 0 bases, with 6 bases between. The CDR3 DNA reads TGTGCCAGCAGCTTTGGTATCTCTGGGGCCAACGTCCTGACTTTC. Translation gives CASSFGISGANVLTF. Based on the CDR3 plus reference TRBV7-2 and TRBJ2-6, the full variable domain is GAGVSQSPSNKVTEKGKDVELRCDPISGHTALYWYRQSLGQGLEFLIYFQGNSAPDKSGLPSDRFSAERTGGSVSTLTIQRTQQEDSAVYLCASSFGISGANVLTFGAGSRLTVL.

The rearrangement joins TRBV18 to TRBJ2-3; no definite D call. Trimming pared 1 base from V and 0 bases from J, leaving 8 bases between. Germline V lookup: CDR1 KGHSH, CDR2 LQKENI. This CDR3 comprises 15 residues. CDR3 region: CASSPLVQSTDTQYF. As DNA, the CDR3 is TGTGCCAGCTCACCACTCGTCCAGAGCACAGATACGCAGTATTTT.

The rearrangement uses TRBV4-1 and TRBJ1-1, with D uncertain. CDR1 and CDR2 (germline): MGHRA, YSYEKL. The CDR3 extends over 16 amino acids. The V gene lost 0 bases and the J gene lost 2 bases, with 13 bases spanning the gap. The CDR3 protein is CASSQDLRIGNTEAFF. The DNA of the CDR3 is TGCGCCAGCAGCCAAGATCTGCGAATTGGTAACACTGAAGCTTTCTTT.

The chain recombines TRBV5-4 with TRBJ1-3; 7 positions match TRBD1. There are 15 residues in the CDR3. J gave up 3 bases and V 0 bases, and 3 bases lay outside the gene matches. CDR1 SGHNT and CDR2 YYREEE come from the germline V gene (reference sequence). The CDR3 region is CASSLGQGVGNTIYF. Here the CDR3 DNA reads TGTGCCAGCAGCTTGGGACAGGGTGTTGGAAACACCATATATTTT.

The rearrangement uses TRBV7-2 and TRBJ2-3; no definite D call. The CDR3 covers 14 residues. CDR1 and CDR2 from the germline V gene are SGHTA and FQGNSA. Trimming removed 2 bases from V and 2 bases from J, with 8 bases in between. The CDR3: CASSLSFPTDTQYF. The CDR3 nucleotides are TGTGCCAGCAGCTTATCGTTCCCCACAGATACGCAGTATTTT.

The chain is built from TRBV15 and TRBJ1-5, with a weak D call TRBD1 (5 bases). Germline CDR1 and CDR2: LNHNV and YYDKDF (reference sequence). V lost 1 base and J lost 7, with 11 bases in between. The CDR3 is 14 amino acids. The DNA of the CDR3 is TGTGCCACCAGCAGAGGGGGCTTAGGACAGCCCCAGCATTTT. Translated: CATSRGGLGQPQHF.

This CDR3 is CAITSSYNEQFF. The CDR3 DNA reads TGTGCCATCACTAGCTCCTACAATGAGCAGTTCTTC. This chain joins TRBV10-3 and TRBJ2-1; D is unclear. V was cut by 7 bases and J by 0 bases, with 4 bases left in between. CDR1 ENHRY and CDR2 SYGVKD come from the germline V gene. The CDR3 covers 12 residues.

The chain links TRBV7-3 to TRBJ1-1; D is ambiguous. The CDR3 has 14 amino acids. V shed 3 bases and J shed 1 base, with 9 bases lying between them. The germline CDR1 and CDR2 sequences are SGHTA and FQGTGA. The chain's CDR3 is CASSFDHRNTEAFF. DNA for the CDR3: TGTGCCAGCAGCTTCGATCACAGGAACACTGAAGCTTTCTTT.

The V call is TRBV4-1, the J call TRBJ1-4; D remains unclear. The length of the CDR3 is 15 residues. Looked up from germline, CDR1 is MGHRA and CDR2 is YSYEKL. Between the trimmed V and J ends, which lost 0 bases and 6 bases, there was a span of 11 bases. CDR3 region: CASSQDRQEYEKLFF. In nucleotides, the CDR3 is TGCGCCAGCAGCCAAGATCGTCAGGAATATGAAAAACTGTTTTTT.

The chain carries TRBV7-2 and TRBJ1-6, with TRBD1 identical over 8 bases. Trimming took 1 base from V and 9 from J; bases not matched to a gene: 5. Germline V lookup: CDR1 SGHTA, CDR2 FQGNSA. This CDR3 contains 15 residues. CDR3 amino acids: CASSLGDRRGSPLHF. Here the CDR3 DNA reads TGTGCCAGCAGCTTAGGGGACAGGCGGGGTTCACCCCTCCACTTT.

V gene TRBV7-7 combines with J gene TRBJ2-1; 10 bases map to TRBD1. Losses at the gene ends were 5 bases for V and 8 bases for J; bases not matched to a gene: 6. This CDR3 contains 14 residues. Germline lookup yields CDR1 SSHAT and CDR2 FNYEAQ (reference sequence). The CDR3 DNA follows: TGTGCCAGCAGCCCCGGACAGGGGGGTTATGAGCAGTTCTTC. It yields the protein CASSPGQGGYEQFF.

A few counts support this clone. This chain uses TRBV4-2 with TRBJ1-2; no clear D gene. Trimming removed 1 base at V and 4 bases at J, with 16 bases between. Germline V CDR1 and CDR2: LGHNA, YNFKEQ. CDR3 length: 16 amino acids. DNA of the CDR3: TGTGCCAGCAGCCAAGGGATAGCGGCGGCAGGCTATGGCTACACCTTC. Translation gives CASSQGIAAAGYGYTF.

The chain employs TRBV5-1 and TRBJ1-2; 9 bases align to TRBD1. The CDR3 contains 16 residues. Germline trimming cut 4 bases from V and 6 bases from J; bases unmatched to any gene: 13. CDR1 is SGHRS and CDR2 is YFSETQ in the germline V gene. As DNA, the CDR3 is TGCGCCAGCAGCATAACCTCGACAGGGGGAGGCAATGGCTACACCTTC. This translates into CASSITSTGGGNGYTF.

V usage is TRBV27 and J usage is TRBJ1-6; D is ambiguous. This CDR3 comprises 15 residues. Germline V CDR1 and CDR2: MNHEY, SMNVEV (reference sequence). Trimming took 3 bases from V and 0 from J, leaving 6 bases between them. The CDR3 here is CASSLQYSYNSPLHF. The CDR3 region has the DNA TGTGCCAGCAGTTTGCAATACTCCTATAATTCACCCCTCCACTTT.

V and J are TRBV6-1 and TRBJ1-3, with D perhaps matching TRBD1 (6 bases). V shed 4 bases and J shed 0 bases, with 22 bases lying between them. Germline values: CDR1 MNHNS, CDR2 SASEGT. The CDR3 runs 19 residues. CDR3 coding DNA: TGTGCCAGCAGTGCCCCTTCGGGGGGGGCCCGCCTCTCTGGAAACACCATATATTTT. This translates into CASSAPSGGARLSGNTIYF.

The rearrangement joins TRBV2 to TRBJ1-1; possibly TRBD1 for D (5 bases). V lost 7 bases and J 10 bases, leaving 19 bases between the germline ends. The CDR3 spans 13 residues. CDR1 and CDR2 (germline): SNHLY, FYNNEI. For the CDR3, the DNA is TGTGCCAGCAAACCCTCGCAGGGCCCTCGAGCTTTCTTT. It specifies CASKPSQGPRAFF. Based on the CDR3 plus reference TRBV2 and TRBJ1-1, the full variable domain is EPEVTQTPSHQVTQMGQEVILRCVPISNHLYFYWYRQILGQKVEFLVSFYNNEISEKSEIFDDQFSVERPDGSNFTLKIRSTKLEDSAMYFCASKPSQGPRAFFGQGTRLTVV.

This sequence joins TRBV19 and TRBJ1-2; D possibly corresponds to TRBD1 (5 bases). CDR1 is LNHDA, CDR2 SQIVND, per germline (reference sequence). This CDR3 has 15 residues. V shed 5 bases and J shed 4 bases, with 17 bases lying between them. The CDR3 here is CASSFGQVLPYGYTF. CDR3 nucleotide sequence: TGTGCCAGTAGTTTTGGACAAGTCTTACCCTATGGCTACACCTTC.

The chain carries TRBV10-3 and TRBJ2-7; 8 bases fit TRBD1. The CDR3 is 12 amino acids. Germline V gene sequence: CDR1 ENHRY, CDR2 SYGVKD. Trimming at V came to 8 bases and at J to 7 bases, leaving 7 bases not matched to a gene. The CDR3 loop reads CAIGDRYGEQYF. The CDR3, as DNA: TGTGCCATCGGGGACAGGTATGGGGAGCAGTACTTC.

The chain uses TRBV7-6 and TRBJ1-1; D call uncertain. Germline V gene sequence: CDR1 SGHVS, CDR2 FNYEAQ. The length of the CDR3 is 17 residues. V dropped 6 bases and J dropped 1 base, with 21 bases sitting between them. CDR3 protein: CASSPPNTKAGNTEAFF. In DNA, the CDR3 is TGTGCCAGCAGTCCACCCAACACCAAGGCGGGGAACACTGAAGCTTTCTTT.